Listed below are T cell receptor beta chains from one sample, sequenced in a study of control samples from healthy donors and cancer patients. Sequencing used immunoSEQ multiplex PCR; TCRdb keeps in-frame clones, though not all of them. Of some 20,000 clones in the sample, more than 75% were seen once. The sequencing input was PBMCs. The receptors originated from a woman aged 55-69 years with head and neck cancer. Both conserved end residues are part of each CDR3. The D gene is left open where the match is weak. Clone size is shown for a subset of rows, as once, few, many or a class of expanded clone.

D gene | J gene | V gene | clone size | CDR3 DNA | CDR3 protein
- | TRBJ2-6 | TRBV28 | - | TGTGCCAGCAGTTCCCCCGGCTCTGGGGCCAACGTCCTGACTTTC | CASSSPGSGANVLTF
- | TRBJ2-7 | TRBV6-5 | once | TGTGCCAGCATTGGCTACGAGCAGTACTTC | CASIGYEQYF
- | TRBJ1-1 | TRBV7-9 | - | TGTGCCAGCAGCCGACACCGCACTGAAGCTTTCTTT | CASSRHRTEAFF
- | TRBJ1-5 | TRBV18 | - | TGTGCCAGCTCACCACTCGTAGGGTTAGATCAGCCCCAGCATTTT | CASSPLVGLDQPQHF
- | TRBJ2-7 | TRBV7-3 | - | TGTGCCAGCAGCTCCCGGGGCCAACCCAGCTACGAGCAGTACTTC | CASSSRGQPSYEQYF
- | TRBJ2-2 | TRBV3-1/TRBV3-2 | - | TGTGCCAGCAGCCAAAGGTCCGGGGAGCTGTTTTTT | CASSQRSGELFF
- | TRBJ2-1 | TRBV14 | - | TGTGCCAGCAGCCACCGACTGACCGGCGCGTTTCCCAATGAGCAGTTCTTC | CASSHRLTGAFPNEQFF
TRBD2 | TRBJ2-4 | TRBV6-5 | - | TGTGCCAGCAGTTACTCGGGACTAGCGGGAGTTGTTCAGTACTTC | CASSYSGLAGVVQYF
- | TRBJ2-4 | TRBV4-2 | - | TGTGCCAGCAGCCAAGATCTCGGGTCGGGGGCGAGGGCTGACATTCAGTACTTC | CASSQDLGSGARADIQYF
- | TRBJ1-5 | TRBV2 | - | TGTGCCAGCAGTGCCGACCGGGGCGGGGGGAGGAATCAGCCCCAGCATTTT | CASSADRGGGRNQPQHF
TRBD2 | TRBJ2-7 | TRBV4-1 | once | TGCGCCAGCAGCTACGGGACTAGCGGCTTCTACGAGCAGTACTTC | CASSYGTSGFYEQYF
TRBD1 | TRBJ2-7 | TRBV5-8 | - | TGTGCCAGCAGCATCGGGACAGGGTCCTACGAGCAGTACTTC | CASSIGTGSYEQYF
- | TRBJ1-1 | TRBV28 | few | TGTGCCAGCAGTTTGTACGGCACTGAAGCTTTCTTT | CASSLYGTEAFF
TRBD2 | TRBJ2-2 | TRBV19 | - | TGTGCCAGTAGTCCGCAGCGGGGGATCGGGGAGCTGTTTTTT | CASSPQRGIGELFF
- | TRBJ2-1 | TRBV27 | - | TGTGCCAGCAAACTAACAGCAGGACCGTACAATGAGCAGTTCTTC | CASKLTAGPYNEQFF
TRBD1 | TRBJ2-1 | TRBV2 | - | TGTGCCAGCAGTGCAGGGACAGAAGCCTCCTACAATGAGCAGTTCTTC | CASSAGTEASYNEQFF
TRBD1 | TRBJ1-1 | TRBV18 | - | TGTGCCAGCTCACCATTGGGACAGTCTGAAGCTTTCTTT | CASSPLGQSEAFF
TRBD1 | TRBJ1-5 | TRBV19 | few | TGTGCCAGTCTCCCCGGGACAGGCAATCAGCCCCAGCATTTT | CASLPGTGNQPQHF
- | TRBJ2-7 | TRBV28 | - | TGTGCCAGTACCTACAGGGTGGGCTCCTACGAGCAGTACTTC | CASTYRVGSYEQYF
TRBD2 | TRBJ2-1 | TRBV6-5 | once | TGTGCCAGCAGTTCCCTAGCGGGAGGGCCGGGTGAGCAGTTCTTC | CASSSLAGGPGEQFF
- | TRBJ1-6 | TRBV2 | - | TGTGCCAGCAGTGAAAGGGAGGTATCCTATAATTCACCCCTCCACTTT | CASSEREVSYNSPLHF
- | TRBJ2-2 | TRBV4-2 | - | TGTGCCAGCAGCCAAGTTGGGGCAGCAACGAACACCGGGGAGCTGTTTTTT | CASSQVGAATNTGELFF
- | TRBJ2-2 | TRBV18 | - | TGTGCCAGCTCAGGCATACGGGAGTCTACCGGGGAGCTGTTTTTT | CASSGIRESTGELFF
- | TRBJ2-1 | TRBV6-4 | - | TGTGCCAGCAGTGACAAAGGTTACAATGAGCAGTTCTTC | CASSDKGYNEQFF
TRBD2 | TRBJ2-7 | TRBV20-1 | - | TGCAGTGCTAGTACGGGGGAGGGATTCTACGAGCAGTACTTC | CSASTGEGFYEQYF
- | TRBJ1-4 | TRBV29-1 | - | TGCAGCGTTGCCGACGGAAAACTGTTTTTT | CSVADGKLFF
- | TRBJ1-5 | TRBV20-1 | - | TGCAGTGCGGGGGACTTACCCCAGCATTTT | CSAGDLPQHF
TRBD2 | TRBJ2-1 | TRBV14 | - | TGTGCCAGCAGCCTCAGACTAGCGGGAGACAATGAGCAGTTCTTC | CASSLRLAGDNEQFF
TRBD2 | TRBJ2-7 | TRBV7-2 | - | TGTGCCAGCAGCTTAGGTCCTAGCGGGAGTGACGAGCAGTACTTC | CASSLGPSGSDEQYF
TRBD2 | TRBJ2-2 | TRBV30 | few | TGTGCCTGGAGTAGGGCTAGCGGGAGAGTGGTCGGGGAGCTGTTTTTT | CAWSRASGRVVGELFF
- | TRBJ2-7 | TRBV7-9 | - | TGTGCCAGCAGCCCTCCGACTCTCTACGAGCAGTACTTC | CASSPPTLYEQYF
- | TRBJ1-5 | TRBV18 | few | TGTGCCAGCTCACCCGGCCTTAGTACAGGAAATCAGCCCCAGCATTTT | CASSPGLSTGNQPQHF
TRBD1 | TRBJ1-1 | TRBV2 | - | TGTGCCACTCGACAGGGGGCGACAGGTGAAGCTTTCTTT | CATRQGATGEAFF
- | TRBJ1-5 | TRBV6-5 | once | TGTGCCAGCAGGCCCCTGAGCAATCAGCCCCAGCATTTT | CASRPLSNQPQHF
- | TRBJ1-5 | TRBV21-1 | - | TGTGCCAGCAGCAAACCAGAGGGGGAGTATCAGCCCCAGCATTTT | CASSKPEGEYQPQHF
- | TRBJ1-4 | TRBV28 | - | TGTGCCAGCAGTAGAGCTGAAGCAAATGAAAAACTGTTTTTT | CASSRAEANEKLFF
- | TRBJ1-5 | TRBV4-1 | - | TGCGCCAGCAGCCACGACCCGGGCCTAAGCGGTCAGCCCCAGCATTTT | CASSHDPGLSGQPQHF
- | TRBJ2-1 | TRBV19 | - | TGTGCCAGTAGTAAAGGCAGCTCGTCCTACAATGAGCAGTTCTTC | CASSKGSSSYNEQFF
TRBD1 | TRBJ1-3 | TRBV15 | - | TGTGCCACCAGCAGAGATCAGGACAGGGGGCTGAGTGGAAACACCATATATTTT | CATSRDQDRGLSGNTIYF
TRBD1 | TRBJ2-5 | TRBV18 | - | TGTGCCAGCTCACCACGTTCGGGGACAGGGGAAGAGACCCAGTACTTC | CASSPRSGTGEETQYF
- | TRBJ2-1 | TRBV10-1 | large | TGCGCCAGCAGTGATGCAGATACCTGGGGTGAGCAGTTCTTC | CASSDADTWGEQFF
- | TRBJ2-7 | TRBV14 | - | TGTGCCAGCAGCCAAAAAGGCCGGCCCAGCCGGCAGTACTTC | CASSQKGRPSRQYF
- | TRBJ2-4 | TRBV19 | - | TGTGCCAGTATGCGAGAAGGCATTCAGTACTTC | CASMREGIQYF
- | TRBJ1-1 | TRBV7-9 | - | TGTGCCAGCAGTTCCGGACGGATGGAAGCTTTCTTT | CASSSGRMEAFF
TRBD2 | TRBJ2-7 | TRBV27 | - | TGTGCCAGCAGTTTACGGACTAGCGGTAACGAGCAGTACTTC | CASSLRTSGNEQYF
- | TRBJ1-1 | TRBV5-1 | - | TGCGCCAGCAGCTTCACAGGGCCAAACACTGAAGCTTTCTTT | CASSFTGPNTEAFF
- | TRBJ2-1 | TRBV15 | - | TGTGCCACCAGCAGAGAGCGGGGTGAGCAGTTCTTC | CATSRERGEQFF
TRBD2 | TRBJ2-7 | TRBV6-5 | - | TGTGCCAGCAGTTACTCTAGCGGGAGGGCCTACGAGCAGTACTTC | CASSYSSGRAYEQYF
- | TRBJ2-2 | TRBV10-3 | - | TGTGCCATCAGTGCGGACAGCAACACCGGGGAGCTGTTTTTT | CAISADSNTGELFF
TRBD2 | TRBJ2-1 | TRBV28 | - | TGTGCCAGCAGACTACTAGCGGTCTCCTACAATGAGCAGTTCTTC | CASRLLAVSYNEQFF
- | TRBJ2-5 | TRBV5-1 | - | TGCGCCAGCAGCCCGGGAGAGACCCAGTACTTC | CASSPGETQYF
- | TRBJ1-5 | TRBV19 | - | TGTGCCAGTAGGCCGGGGGATGCCAATCAGCCCCAGCATTTT | CASRPGDANQPQHF
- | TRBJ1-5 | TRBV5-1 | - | TGCGCCAGCAGCTTGAGACCCGGCGGGAATCAGCCCCAGCATTTT | CASSLRPGGNQPQHF